This is a list of T cell receptor beta chains from one sample in a study of memory CD4+ T cells and cytomegalovirus serostatus. TCRdb's table, derived via immunoSEQ multiplex PCR, lists solely in-frame clones and lacks some. The sample carries approximately 40,000 clones, over 60% recorded once. Source material: memory CD4+ T cells from blood. Receptors were obtained from an adult in good health and CMV-seronegative. Each CDR3 is given with its conserved first and last residue. The D gene is left open where the match is weak. Clone size is shown for a subset of rows, as once, few, many or a class of expanded clone.

d_gene	abundance	v_gene	j_gene	CDR3nt	CDR3aa
TRBD2	few	TRBV11-2	TRBJ2-5	TGTGCCAGCAGCGCCCTACTAGCGGCTCAAGAGACCCAGTACTTC	CASSALLAAQETQYF
-	-	TRBV7-9	TRBJ1-2	TGTGCCAGCAGCCCCTTCCGCCCTACAGGAAACTATGGCTGCACCTTC	CASSPFRPTGNYGCTF
-	-	TRBV15	TRBJ2-7	TGTGCCACCAGCAGAGGACAGGTAGAGGAGCAGTACTTC	CATSRGQVEEQYF
-	-	TRBV11-3	TRBJ2-7	TGTGCCAGCAGCCCCGGACCGAAGGGCGAGCAGTACTTC	CASSPGPKGEQYF
-	-	TRBV19	TRBJ2-2	TGTGCCAGTAGTATCGCAGCGTTCCGCACGAACACCGGGGAGCTGTTTTTT	CASSIAAFRTNTGELFF
-	few	TRBV25-1	TRBJ2-5	TGTGCCAGCAGTGTTACCGGGACCTCAACGACCCAGTACTTC	CASSVTGTSTTQYF
-	-	TRBV7-9	TRBJ2-7	TGTGCCAGCAGCTTAGAGGGTACGCAGTACTTC	CASSLEGTQYF
-	-	TRBV5-1	TRBJ1-1	TGCGCCAGCAGCTTGGCCATCAGGGGAGACACTGAAGCTTTCTTT	CASSLAIRGDTEAFF
-	-	TRBV6-4	TRBJ2-6	TGTGCCAGCAGTGCGCGAACGGGGGCCAACGTCCTGACTTTC	CASSARTGANVLTF
-	once	TRBV2	TRBJ1-6	TGTGCCAGCAGACGTGAACAGGGAGGGGAGCGGAATTCACCCCTCCACTTT	CASRREQGGERNSPLHF
TRBD1	-	TRBV28	TRBJ1-5	TGTGCCAGCAGTTTATATGTCTTACGGACAGGCCAGGGTCAGCCCCAGCATTTT	CASSLYVLRTGQGQPQHF
-	-	TRBV5-6	TRBJ2-3	TGTGCCAGCAGCTTAGTGATGGGAGTGGGGTCACCAGATACGCAGTATTTT	CASSLVMGVGSPDTQYF
-	-	TRBV6-1	TRBJ1-1	TGTGCCAGTGGGGGCTGGACGAACACTGAAGCTTTCTTT	CASGGWTNTEAFF
-	-	TRBV14	TRBJ2-3	TGTGCCAGCAGCCAATACCAGGGTGTTATCACAGATACGCAGTATTTT	CASSQYQGVITDTQYF
-	-	TRBV7-2	TRBJ1-4	TGTGCCAGCAGCGTGGGGGGGGAAAAACTGTTTTTT	CASSVGGEKLFF
-	-	TRBV29-1	TRBJ2-2	TGCAGCGTTGCGCGGCAGGGGAACACCGGGGAGCTGTTTTTT	CSVARQGNTGELFF
-	-	TRBV6-6	TRBJ1-1	TGTGCCAGCAGTTACGGGGGATCGAACACTGAAGCTTTCTTT	CASSYGGSNTEAFF
TRBD1	-	TRBV4-1	TRBJ2-7	TGCGCCAGCAGCCAAGAGATAGGGAGGCGGGATCGGACAGGGCGACACGAGCAGTACTTC	CASSQEIGRRDRTGRHEQYF
-	-	TRBV5-6	TRBJ1-2	TGTGCCAGCAGCTTGGGCAGTACTAACTATGGCTACACCTTC	CASSLGSTNYGYTF
TRBD1	-	TRBV30	TRBJ2-3	TGTGCCTGGAGTGTAGGCCAGGGGGCAAACACAGATACGCAGTATTTT	CAWSVGQGANTDTQYF
-	-	TRBV7-2	TRBJ2-7	TGTGCCAGCAGTTCGGACGGATACTACGAGCAGTACTTC	CASSSDGYYEQYF
-	few	TRBV29-1	TRBJ2-7	TGCAGCGCCAGTGGAGGGAACGGGTACGAGCAGTACTTC	CSASGGNGYEQYF
-	-	TRBV7-9	TRBJ1-5	TGTGCCAGCAGCACACAGGGAAGCAATCAGCCCCAGCATTTT	CASSTQGSNQPQHF
-	once	TRBV5-1	TRBJ1-1	TGCGCCAGCAGCTTGGAGTATCCGGGGAGAGCTTTCTTT	CASSLEYPGRAFF
TRBD1	-	TRBV14	TRBJ2-1	TGTGCCAGCAGCCAAGTGGTACAGGGGCAGCAGTTCTTC	CASSQVVQGQQFF
-	-	TRBV30	TRBJ2-7	TGTGCCTGGAGTCCAGTAGTTTCCGGGACGGTGGACTTC	CAWSPVVSGTVDF
TRBD1	-	TRBV19	TRBJ2-6	TGTGCCAGTAGTAACCAAGGGGGCGACTGGTCTGGGGCCAACGTCCTGACTTTC	CASSNQGGDWSGANVLTF
-	-	TRBV29-1	TRBJ2-3	TGCAGCGTCCACCGGGACACCGGCACAGATACGCAGTATTTT	CSVHRDTGTDTQYF
-	few	TRBV5-6	TRBJ1-2	TGTGCCAGCAGCTTGGGCCCCTCCAGGGATGGCTACACCTTC	CASSLGPSRDGYTF